This T cell receptor beta chain stems from a study of glioma-infiltrating T cells. The study's findings and limits: Very few CDR3 sequences were shared between tissue and blood. Non-neoplastic patients had below-expected tissue-blood divergence, while all gliomas exceeded expectation.

Amplification of TCR alpha and beta CDR3 regions from RNA used iRepertoire nested multiplex PCR. TCRdb re-derived calls from the multiplex PCR reads in MiXCR, one entry per CDR3 protein. The sample lists about 400,000 distinct CDR3 sequences; about 40% were seen once. Ten or more counts support this clonotype. Its specificity is not known. CDR1 MNHEY and CDR2 SMNVEV come from the germline V gene (reference sequence). This CDR3 spans 13 amino acids. V was clipped by 6 bases and J by 6 bases, with 13 bases between them. This clonotype was sampled from a human donor with low-grade glioma or glioblastoma, undergoing nonglioma brain surgery, or in good health (not recorded which). This chain links TRBV27 with TRBJ2-3; weak D call: TRBD1 (6 bases). The source material was glioma tissue, nonneoplastic brain tissue, or PBMCs (not recorded which). CDR3 bases: TGTGCCAGCAGGGACAGCTTCGCCGATACGCAGTATTTT. Translating it yields CASRDSFADTQYF.